This T cell receptor beta chain emerged from a study of response to subunit inactivated influenza vaccine. TCRdb ran MiXCR on the RT-PCR reads and lists one entry per CDR3 protein. The sample shows around 570,000 distinct CDR3 sequences, 11% of them seen only once. Germline lookup yields CDR1 LGHDT and CDR2 YNNKEL (reference sequence). V dropped 0 bases and J dropped 3 bases, with 12 bases sitting between them. This CDR3 has 16 amino acids. These data were also reused for a study on T cells expressing NK-cell markers. In that study: The authors generated TCR beta cDNA through 5'RACE template switching with UMIs. Sorted CD3+CD56+NKG2C+, CD3+CD56+NKG2C- and CD3+CD56-NKG2C+ T cells supplied TCR beta repertoires. HCMV serostatus: seven of eight sequenced donors positive, one negative. In several experiments, sorting was confined to alpha-beta TCR T cells through use of an anti-gamma-delta TCR antibody. Over 5 donors showed dominant NKG2C+ clonotypes comprising roughly 1.0-7.0% of their CD8+ T cells.

This clonotype was sampled from a man in his fifties who received an inactivated influenza vaccine. Sequenced here: PBMCs from blood, sampled on the day of vaccination. The chain has TRBV3-1 and TRBJ2-1; D is ambiguous. The CDR3 spells CASSQEGPKGYNEQFF. CDR3 bases: TGTGCCAGCAGCCAAGAAGGGCCGAAGGGCTACAATGAGCAGTTCTTC.